This T cell receptor (beta chain) comes out of a study of Graves' ophthalmopathy and Graves' hyperthyroidism. Amplification targeted the TCR beta CDR3 regions, with RNA transcripts as the source material. An initial RT-PCR round employing HTBI primers preceded a second-round multiplex PCR. TCRdb ran MiXCR on the multiplex PCR reads and lists one entry per CDR3 protein. The table has fewer than 650,000 distinct CDR3 sequences, roughly 20% seen once. Study conclusions and caveats: The blood repertoire also included most expanded thyroid clonotypes above 0.001 frequency.

This CDR3 is built from 15 residues. Germline lookup yields CDR1 MNHNS and CDR2 SASEGT. The V and J ends lost 0 bases and 1 base respectively, with 9 bases between them. This clonotype was detected many times. As yet, its antigen is unknown. Patients newly diagnosed with hyperthyroidism, under 2 months' duration, were aged 18 to 65, the study reports. As diagnostic evidence, clinical symptoms, serum thyroxine, TRAb, thyroid ultrasound and orbital computed tomography were relied upon. From fresh peripheral blood, around 10 ml in volume, the PBMCs were obtained. The chain carries TRBV6-1 and TRBJ1-2, with unresolved D. The receptor's source is a woman under 30 with stable Graves' hyperthyroidism. Some clones in this sample may be carry-over from other donors' samples. The specimen sequenced was peripheral blood. As DNA, the CDR3 is TGTGCCAGCAGTGAAGCGGACGGAGATAACTATGGCTACACCTTC. Translated: CASSEADGDNYGYTF.